This T cell receptor beta chain was documented in a study of HIV-infected patients and healthy controls. Reverse transcription used 500 to 550 ng RNA and constant-region primers for alpha and beta. Each of the alpha and beta chains got its own library through chain-specific third strand synthesis with indices. TCRdb reprocessed the 5' RACE reads with MiXCR, giving one entry per CDR3 protein. The sample gives 5,300 or so distinct CDR3 sequences, 7.5% to 10% of which show up once; approximately 30% is in the top ten. In its sample, this clonotype was seen many times. Roughly three months, about 14 weeks, into antiretroviral therapy, follow-up blood was collected. All unsorted peripheral T cells were captured because whole blood was used without fractionation. This CDR3 contains 15 residues. J was trimmed by 3 bases and V by 2 bases; bases with no gene match: 3. CDR1 and CDR2 from the germline V gene are DFQATT and SNEGSKA (reference sequence).

This sequence originates from an adult with HIV infection. The chain employs TRBV20-1 and TRBJ2-2, with TRBD2 matching 10 bases. The specimen was blood, collected during antiretroviral therapy. The CDR3 reads CSARFSGRHTGELFF. The CDR3 DNA sequence: TGCAGTGCTAGATTTAGCGGGAGGCACACCGGGGAGCTGTTTTTT.